The TCR delta chain described here comes from a study of gamma-delta T cells after stem cell transplantation. On this clone: TCRdb's entry gives the protein of a much larger clone, which mismatches this DNA's translation at residue 12, likely from a read error; the protein reported here is translated from the DNA.

TCRdb processed the RT-PCR reads again with the CATT caller. The table includes just over 15,000 delta-chain clones, roughly 9.1% detected once. The CDR3 runs 17 residues. The V end lost 5 bases, the J end lost 4 bases, and 23 bases lay between the germline ends. From germline, CDR1 is TSWWSYY and CDR2 QGS. Sequenced material: gamma-delta T cells. V usage is TRDV1 and J usage is TRDJ1; D is undetermined. The sequence came from a human donor. It is not recorded whose cells these are; they may come from a transplant donor. The CDR3 spells CALGKRITFRAFDKLIF. The CDR3 nucleotides read TGTGCTCTTGGGAAACGAATCACATTTCGGGCTTTCGATAAACTCATCTTT.